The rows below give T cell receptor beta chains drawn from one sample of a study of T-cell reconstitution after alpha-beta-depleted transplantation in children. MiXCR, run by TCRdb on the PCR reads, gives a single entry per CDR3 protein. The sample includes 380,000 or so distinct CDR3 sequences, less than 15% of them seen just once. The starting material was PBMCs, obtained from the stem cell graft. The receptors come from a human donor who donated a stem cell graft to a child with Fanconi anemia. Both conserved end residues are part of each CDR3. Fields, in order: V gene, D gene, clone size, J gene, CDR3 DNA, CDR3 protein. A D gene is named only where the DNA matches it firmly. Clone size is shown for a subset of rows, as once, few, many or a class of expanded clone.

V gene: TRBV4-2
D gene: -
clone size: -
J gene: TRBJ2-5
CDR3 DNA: TGTGCCAGCAGCCAAGATCATCGGATAGCGAGACAAGAGACCCAGTACTTC
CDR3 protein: CASSQDHRIARQETQYF

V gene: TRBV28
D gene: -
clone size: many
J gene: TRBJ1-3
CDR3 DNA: TGTGCCAGCAGTTTAAGCGGGGAAGCGTGGAACACCATATATTTT
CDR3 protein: CASSLSGEAWNTIYF

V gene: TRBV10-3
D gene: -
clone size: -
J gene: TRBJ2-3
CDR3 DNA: TGTGCCATCAGTGAGCGCGGGTCGACTAGCACAGATACGCAGTATTTT
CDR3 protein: CAISERGSTSTDTQYF

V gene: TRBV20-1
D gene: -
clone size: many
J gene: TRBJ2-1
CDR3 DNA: TGCAGTGCTAGTTTTGGAGGGGTGGTGGTAAGTGAGCAGTTCTTC
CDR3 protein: CSASFGGVVVSEQFF

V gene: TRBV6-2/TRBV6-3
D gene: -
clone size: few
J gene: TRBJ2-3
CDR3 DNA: TGTGCCAGCAGTTGGGGAACAGGTCCAATGGATACGCAGTATTTT
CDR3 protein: CASSWGTGPMDTQYF

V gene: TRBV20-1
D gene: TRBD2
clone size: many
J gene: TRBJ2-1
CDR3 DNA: TGCAGTGCTGAGAGCCTAGCGGGGGGCTACAATGAGCAGTTCTTC
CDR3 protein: CSAESLAGGYNEQFF

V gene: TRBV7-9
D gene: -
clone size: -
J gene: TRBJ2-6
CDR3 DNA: TGTGCCAGCAGCTTGATTTCCTCTGGGGCCAACGTCCTGACTTTC
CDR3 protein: CASSLISSGANVLTF

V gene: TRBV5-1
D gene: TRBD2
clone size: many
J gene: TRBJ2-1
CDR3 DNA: TGCGCCAGCAGCTTAGCGGGGCGCGGAGAGAATGAGCAGTTCTTC
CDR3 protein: CASSLAGRGENEQFF

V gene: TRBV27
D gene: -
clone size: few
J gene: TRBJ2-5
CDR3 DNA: TGTGCCAGCAGCGGGACATTGGACGAAGAGACCCAGTACTTC
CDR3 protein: CASSGTLDEETQYF

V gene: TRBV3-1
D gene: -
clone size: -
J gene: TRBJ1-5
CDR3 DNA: TGTGCCAGCAGCCATTCTCGAACTAATCAGCCCCAGCATTTT
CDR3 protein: CASSHSRTNQPQHF

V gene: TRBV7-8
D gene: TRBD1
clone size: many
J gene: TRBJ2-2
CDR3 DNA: TGTGCCAGCAGCTTACAGGGGACAGGGCGCACCGGGGAGCTGTTTTTT
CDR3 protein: CASSLQGTGRTGELFF

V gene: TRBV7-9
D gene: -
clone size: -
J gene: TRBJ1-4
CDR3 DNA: TGTGCCAGCAGCTTTACAACTAATGAAAAACTGTTTTTT
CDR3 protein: CASSFTTNEKLFF

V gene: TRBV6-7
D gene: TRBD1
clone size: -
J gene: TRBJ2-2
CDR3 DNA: TGTGCCAGCTGTTTGGGGACAGGGGGAATCGGGTGGACCGGGGAGCTGTTTTTT
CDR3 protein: CASCLGTGGIGWTGELFF

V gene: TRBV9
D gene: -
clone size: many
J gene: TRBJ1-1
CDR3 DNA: TGTGCCAGCAGCGTAGCGGGCTTGAACACTGAAGCTTTCTTT
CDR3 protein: CASSVAGLNTEAFF

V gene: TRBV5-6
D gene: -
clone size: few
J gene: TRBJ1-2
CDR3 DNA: TGTGCCAGCAGCTTGCCGGGACACGAGGATCTTAACTATGGCTACACCTTC
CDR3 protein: CASSLPGHEDLNYGYTF

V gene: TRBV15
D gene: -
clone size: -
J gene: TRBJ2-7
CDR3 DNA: TGTGCCACCAGCAGCGAGGGGCCCAGCTCCTACGAGCAGTACTTC
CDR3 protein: CATSSEGPSSYEQYF

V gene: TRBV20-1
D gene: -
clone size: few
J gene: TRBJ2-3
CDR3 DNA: TGCAGTGCCAGGTCCATTAAGGGTCGGGGCACAGATACGCAGTATTTT
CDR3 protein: CSARSIKGRGTDTQYF

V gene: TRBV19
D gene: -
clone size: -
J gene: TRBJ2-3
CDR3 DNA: TGTGCCAGTAGTTCGTGGACCGAAATGGGAGCTACGCATACGCAGTATTTT
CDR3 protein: CASSSWTEMGATHTQYF

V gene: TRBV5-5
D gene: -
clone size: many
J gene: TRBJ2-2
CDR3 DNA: TGTGCCAGCAGCCCGCAGGGCGGGGGCTACACCGGGGAGCTGTTTTTT
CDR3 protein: CASSPQGGGYTGELFF

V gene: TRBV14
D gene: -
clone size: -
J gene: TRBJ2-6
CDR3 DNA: TGTGCCAGCAGCCCATTAACCAGGGCGTCCCACTCTGGGGCCAACGTCCTGACTTTC
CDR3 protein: CASSPLTRASHSGANVLTF

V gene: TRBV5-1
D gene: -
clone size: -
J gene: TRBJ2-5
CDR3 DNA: TGCGCCAGCAGCTTGTTGAGCGCCGAAGAGACCCAGTACTTC
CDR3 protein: CASSLLSAEETQYF

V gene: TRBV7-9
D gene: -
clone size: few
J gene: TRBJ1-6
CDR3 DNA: TGTGCCAGCAGACAGAGCTCCTATAATTCACCCCTCCACTTT
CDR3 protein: CASRQSSYNSPLHF

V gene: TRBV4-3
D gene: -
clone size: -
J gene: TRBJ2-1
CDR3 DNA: TGCGCCAGCAGCCAAGAAAAGAGCCTTAAATTAGAGCAGTTCTTC
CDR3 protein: CASSQEKSLKLEQFF

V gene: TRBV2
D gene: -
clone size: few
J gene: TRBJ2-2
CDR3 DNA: TGTGCCAGCAGACTTGGTAGATACACCGGGGAGCTGTTTTTT
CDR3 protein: CASRLGRYTGELFF

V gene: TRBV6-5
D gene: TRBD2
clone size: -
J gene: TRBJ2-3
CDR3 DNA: TGTGCCAGCAGTTACGGGCGGGGGGATAACACAGATACGCAGTATTTT
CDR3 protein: CASSYGRGDNTDTQYF

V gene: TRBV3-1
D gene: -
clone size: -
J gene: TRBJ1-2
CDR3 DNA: TGTGCCAGCAGCCCCGTTCGTCCCGGGACTGGAAACTATGGCTACACCTTC
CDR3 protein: CASSPVRPGTGNYGYTF

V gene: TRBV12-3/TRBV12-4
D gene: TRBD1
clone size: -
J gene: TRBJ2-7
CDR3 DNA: TGTGCCAGCAGTCCCCTGACAGGGGTGAGTAAAGAGCAGTACTTC
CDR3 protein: CASSPLTGVSKEQYF

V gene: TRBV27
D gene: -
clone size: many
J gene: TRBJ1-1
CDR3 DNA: TGTGCCAGCAGTTTATATATGGTGAACACTGAAGCTTTCTTT
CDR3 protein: CASSLYMVNTEAFF

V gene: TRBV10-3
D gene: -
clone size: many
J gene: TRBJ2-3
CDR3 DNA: TGTGCCATCAGTGAGAGAGGGGGAACTAGCACAGATACGCAGTATTTT
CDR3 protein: CAISERGGTSTDTQYF

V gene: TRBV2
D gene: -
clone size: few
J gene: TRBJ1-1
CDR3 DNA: TGTGCCAGCAGTGAAATATATCAGGGAGGGACTGAAGCTTTCTTT
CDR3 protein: CASSEIYQGGTEAFF

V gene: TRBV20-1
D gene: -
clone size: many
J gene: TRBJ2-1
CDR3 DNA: TGCAGTGCCGTAGTCGGGCAGCTCCGCTACAATGAGCAGTTCTTC
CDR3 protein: CSAVVGQLRYNEQFF

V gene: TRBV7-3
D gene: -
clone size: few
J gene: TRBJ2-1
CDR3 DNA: TGTGCCAGCAGCGAAAGAGGGGGGGCCTTTTACAATGAGCAGTTCTTC
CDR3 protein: CASSERGGAFYNEQFF

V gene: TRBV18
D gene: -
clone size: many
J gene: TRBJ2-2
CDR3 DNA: TGTGCCAGTTCTAGCATTACCGGGGAGCTGTTTTTT
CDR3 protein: CASSSITGELFF

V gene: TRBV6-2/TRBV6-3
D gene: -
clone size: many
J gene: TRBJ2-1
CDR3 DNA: TGTGCCAGCAGTTCCCGGCGACAGTCTGAGCAGTTCTTC
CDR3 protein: CASSSRRQSEQFF

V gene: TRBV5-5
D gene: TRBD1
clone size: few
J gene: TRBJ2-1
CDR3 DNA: TGTGCCAGCAGCGAAGGGACAGGGACGTACAATGAGCAGTTCTTC
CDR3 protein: CASSEGTGTYNEQFF

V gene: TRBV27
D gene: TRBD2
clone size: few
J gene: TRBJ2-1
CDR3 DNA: TGTGCCAGCAGTCCTAGCGGGACACCTTCCTACAATGAGCAGTTCTTC
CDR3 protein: CASSPSGTPSYNEQFF

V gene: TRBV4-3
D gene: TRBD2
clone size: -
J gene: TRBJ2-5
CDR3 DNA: TGCGCCAGCAGTCGGGGGAGGACTAGCGAGACCCAGTACTTC
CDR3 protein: CASSRGRTSETQYF

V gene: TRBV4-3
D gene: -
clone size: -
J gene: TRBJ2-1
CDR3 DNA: TGCGCCAGCAGCCAAGACGACGGGGGGCCTTCCTACAATGAGCAGTTCTTC
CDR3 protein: CASSQDDGGPSYNEQFF

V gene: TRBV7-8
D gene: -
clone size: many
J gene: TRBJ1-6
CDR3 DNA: TGTGCCAGCAGCTTAGAGGGGGGAGATAATTCACCCCTCCACTTT
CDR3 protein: CASSLEGGDNSPLHF

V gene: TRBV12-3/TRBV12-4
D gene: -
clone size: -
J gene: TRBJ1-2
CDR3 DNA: TGTGCCAGCAGCTCGAGGGGCAGGGCAGGCCAGAATGGCTACACCTTC
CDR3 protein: CASSSRGRAGQNGYTF

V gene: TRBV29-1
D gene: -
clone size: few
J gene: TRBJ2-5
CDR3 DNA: TGCAGCGTTGGGGAAGGGACCCAGTACTTC
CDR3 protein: CSVGEGTQYF

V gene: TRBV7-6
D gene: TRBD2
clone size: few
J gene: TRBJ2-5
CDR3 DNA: TGTGCCAGCAGCCGATCTAGCGGGGCGGGCGAGACCCAGTACTTC
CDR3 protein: CASSRSSGAGETQYF

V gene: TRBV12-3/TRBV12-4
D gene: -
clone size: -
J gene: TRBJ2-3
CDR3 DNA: TGTGCCAGCAGCCCAGCGAGGGGGATCGTAGATACGCAGTATTTT
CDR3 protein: CASSPARGIVDTQYF

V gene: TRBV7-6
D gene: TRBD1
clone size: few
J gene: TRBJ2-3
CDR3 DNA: TGTGCCAGCAGCTACGGGACAGGGGGACCCTTAACAGATACGCAGTATTTT
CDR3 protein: CASSYGTGGPLTDTQYF

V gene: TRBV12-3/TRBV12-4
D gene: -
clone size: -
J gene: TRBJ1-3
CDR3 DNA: TGTGCCAGCAGTTTGGACAGATCTGGAAACACCATATATTTT
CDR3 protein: CASSLDRSGNTIYF

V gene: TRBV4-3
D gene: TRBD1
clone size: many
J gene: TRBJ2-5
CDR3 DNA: TGCGCCAGCAGCCAAGATCCGGGACAGGGGGCAGAGACCCAGTACTTC
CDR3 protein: CASSQDPGQGAETQYF

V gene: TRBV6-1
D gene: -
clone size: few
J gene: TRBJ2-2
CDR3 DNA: TGTGCCAGCAGCCCCGGGACAACGAACACCGGGGAGCTGTTTTTT
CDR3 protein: CASSPGTTNTGELFF

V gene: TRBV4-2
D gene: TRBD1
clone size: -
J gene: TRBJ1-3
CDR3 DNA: TGTGCCAGCAGCCATACGACAGGGTCGGGAAACACCATATATTTT
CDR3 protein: CASSHTTGSGNTIYF

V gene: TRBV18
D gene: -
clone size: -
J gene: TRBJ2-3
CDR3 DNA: TGTGCCAGCTCACTCGGGAATTTGGCAGATACGCAGTATTTT
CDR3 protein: CASSLGNLADTQYF

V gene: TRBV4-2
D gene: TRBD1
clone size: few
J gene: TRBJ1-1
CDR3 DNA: TGTGCCAGCAGCCGTAGGAGGGGGCAGGGGGATTTTGAAGCTTTCTTT
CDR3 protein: CASSRRRGQGDFEAFF

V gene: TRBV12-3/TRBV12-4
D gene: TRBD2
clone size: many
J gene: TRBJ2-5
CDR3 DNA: TGTGCCAGCAGCCTAGGGCGGGGGGAAGAGACCCAGTACTTC
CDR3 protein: CASSLGRGEETQYF

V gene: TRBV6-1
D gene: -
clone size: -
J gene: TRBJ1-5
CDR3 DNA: TGTGCCAGCAGTGAAGGGAAGCCCCAGCATTTT
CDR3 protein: CASSEGKPQHF

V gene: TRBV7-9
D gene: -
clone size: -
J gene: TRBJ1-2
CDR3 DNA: TGTGCCAGCAGCCCCCGGACTGACGTCTATGGCTACACCTTC
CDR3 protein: CASSPRTDVYGYTF

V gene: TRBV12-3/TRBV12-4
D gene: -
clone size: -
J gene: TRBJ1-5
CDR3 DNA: TGTGCCAGCAGTTTAGGTTGGCCAGCGCCCAATCAGCCCCAGCATTTT
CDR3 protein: CASSLGWPAPNQPQHF